These 4 T cell receptor beta chains originate from one sample sequenced in a study of blood T cell repertoires in COVID-19 (dated by TCRdb to 2018 to 2021). Library method: the immunoSEQ multiplex PCR assay. The table was pulled from immuneACCESS by TCRdb, which kept in-frame rearrangements only. Such tables lose some clones; where checked, under half of the loss comes from unresolved V genes, and the rest has no known cause. The sample table lists 250,000 to 400,000 clones, roughly nine tenths of them with a count of one. The top ten clones comprise under 3% of the sample. The sample taken for sequencing was peripheral blood. The receptors shown here come from a woman in her 30s with COVID-19, enrolled during active disease.

This chain connects TRBV18 to TRBJ1-2; possibly TRBD1 for D (6 bases). The germline V gene encodes CDR1 KGHSH and CDR2 LQKENI. The CDR3 contains 13 residues. Trimming shortened V by 3 bases and J by 7 bases, and 12 bases separated the two germline ends. The CDR3 region is CASSPQGIRGYTF. DNA for the CDR3: TGTGCCAGCTCACCTCAGGGGATCCGTGGCTACACCTTC.

This chain links TRBV9 with TRBJ2-1; 7 nucleotides align to TRBD1. This CDR3 is built from 15 residues. V lost 3 bases and J lost 1; bases outside the gene matches: 4. Germline V gives CDR1 SGDLS, CDR2 YYNGEE. The DNA for the CDR3 is TGTGCCAGCAGCGGACAGGGAAGATCCTACAATGAGCAGTTCTTC. The encoded protein is CASSGQGRSYNEQFF.

The V gene is TRBV19, the J gene TRBJ2-1; D gene uncertain. V lost 5 bases, J lost 2 bases, and 10 bases lay in between. Germline CDR1 and CDR2: LNHDA and SQIVND (reference sequence). This CDR3 has 14 residues. The CDR3 bases are TGTGCCAGTAGTGCCGACTTCGCCTACAATGAGCAGTTCTTC. Protein sequence: CASSADFAYNEQFF.

The chain uses TRBV5-1 and TRBJ1-1; 9 bases match TRBD1. V was clipped by 0 bases and J by 6 bases; unmatched bases: 3. Germline CDR1 and CDR2: SGHRS and YFSETQ. The CDR3 totals 14 residues. Here the CDR3 reads CASSLGQGDAEAFF. In DNA form, the CDR3 reads TGCGCCAGCAGCTTGGGACAGGGGGACGCTGAAGCTTTCTTT. Full variable domain (remainder filled in from reference TRBV5-1 and TRBJ1-1): KAGVTQTPRYLIKTRGQQVTLSCSPISGHRSVSWYQQTPGQGLQFLFEYFSETQRNKGNFPGRFSGRQFSNSRSEMNVSTLELGDSALYLCASSLGQGDAEAFFGQGTRLTVV.